The clone carrying this T cell receptor beta chain is a singleton in its sample. Its antigen is currently unknown. The data derive from a study of response to subunit inactivated influenza vaccine. Study outcomes and limitations: There was a suggestion from the authors that each seasonal influenza vaccination recruits few new T cells.

Using its own MiXCR run on the RT-PCR reads, TCRdb lists one record per CDR3 protein. The repertoire holds roughly 760,000 distinct CDR3 sequences, 21% seen once, with about 10% in the top ten. This CDR3 region has 13 residues. The V and J ends lost 4 bases and 7 bases, in that order; junction bases with no gene match: 4. The germline V gene encodes CDR1 LGHDT and CDR2 YNNKEL (reference sequence). The V call is TRBV3-1, the J call TRBJ1-1, with TRBD1 matching over 9 bases. This receptor was taken from a man aged 45 to 65 who received an inactivated influenza vaccine. The source material was PBMCs from blood, sampled 5 days after vaccination. The chain's CDR3 is CASSRTGAHEAFF. The CDR3 DNA reads as TGTGCCAGCAGCCGGACAGGGGCGCATGAAGCTTTCTTT.